These T cell receptor beta chains were read from a single sample in a study of T cell responses to AZD1222 COVID-19 vaccine. The method was immunoSEQ multiplex PCR; TCRdb's version includes in-frame clones alone and lacks a portion of them. Here the sample spans tens of thousands of clones, approximately 91% being singletons. The sequenced sample was peripheral blood, obtained on day 0 of AZD1222 vaccination. The receptors derive from an adult in good health. Each CDR3 is given with its conserved first and last residue. Fields, in order: D gene, V gene, J gene, clone size, CDR3 protein, CDR3 DNA. The D gene is left open where the match is weak. Clone size is shown for a subset of rows, as once, few, many or a class of expanded clone.

NA,TRBV12-3/TRBV12-4,TRBJ2-2,NA,CASRLDIWELFF,TGTGCCAGCAGGTTGGACATCTGGGAGCTGTTTTTT
NA,TRBV5-1,TRBJ1-1,few,CASSLEGTWTEAFF,TGCGCCAGCAGCTTGGAAGGGACGTGGACTGAAGCTTTCTTT
NA,TRBV29-1,TRBJ1-2,NA,CSVEPQGSTNYGYTF,TGCAGCGTTGAACCTCAGGGGTCTACCAACTATGGCTACACCTTC
TRBD1,TRBV27,TRBJ2-1,NA,CASSPRADREVNEQFF,TGTGCCAGCAGTCCACGAGCGGACAGGGAGGTCAATGAGCAGTTCTTC
TRBD2,TRBV2,TRBJ2-5,NA,CASSALAGAETQYF,TGTGCCAGCAGTGCACTAGCGGGGGCGGAGACCCAGTACTTC
TRBD1,TRBV5-1,TRBJ2-7,NA,CASSLSGTGTLSYEQYF,TGCGCCAGCAGCTTGTCGGGGACAGGAACTCTCTCCTACGAGCAGTACTTC
NA,TRBV28,TRBJ1-2,NA,CASNQPGPYGYTF,TGTGCCAGCAATCAGCCGGGGCCTTATGGCTACACCTTC
NA,TRBV27,TRBJ1-5,NA,CASSPRDGNQPQHF,TGTGCCAGCAGTCCCAGGGACGGGAATCAGCCCCAGCATTTT
TRBD1,TRBV11-2,TRBJ2-7,NA,CASSAYQGASYYEQYF,TGTGCCAGCAGCGCCTACCAGGGGGCCTCCTACTACGAGCAGTACTTC
NA,TRBV9,TRBJ2-6,NA,CASSVVSGANVLTF,TGTGCCAGCAGCGTAGTGTCAGGGGCCAACGTCCTGACTTTC
NA,TRBV6-5,TRBJ1-4,NA,CASRPGRGINEKLFF,TGTGCCAGCAGACCCGGTCGGGGTATTAATGAAAAACTGTTTTTT
NA,TRBV6-2/TRBV6-3,TRBJ2-7,NA,CASSYDQRYEQYF,TGTGCCAGCAGTTACGACCAGAGGTACGAGCAGTACTTC
TRBD1,TRBV5-1,TRBJ1-4,NA,CASSSNQQGAGEKLFF,TGCGCCAGCAGCTCCAATCAACAGGGGGCGGGTGAAAAACTGTTTTTT
TRBD1,TRBV28,TRBJ2-7,once,CASSLAGGSYEQYF,TGTGCCAGCAGTTTAGCAGGGGGCAGTTACGAGCAGTACTTC
NA,TRBV19,TRBJ1-3,NA,CASSIDRPTYTGNTIYF,TGTGCCAGTAGTATAGATCGGCCTACCTATACTGGAAACACCATATATTTT
NA,TRBV10-1,TRBJ1-4,NA,CASSEGQGPNEKLFF,TGCGCCAGCAGTGAGGGTCAGGGGCCTAATGAAAAACTGTTTTTT
TRBD1,TRBV7-9,TRBJ2-7,NA,CASSLPRQGDYEQYF,TGTGCCAGCAGCTTACCCCGCCAGGGGGACTACGAGCAGTACTTC
TRBD1,TRBV5-1,TRBJ2-7,NA,CASSFGTGDYEQYF,TGCGCCAGCAGCTTCGGGACAGGGGACTACGAGCAGTACTTC
NA,TRBV24-1,TRBJ1-2,NA,CATSDTLSGDYGYTF,TGTGCCACCAGTGACACGCTGTCGGGGGACTATGGCTACACCTTC
NA,TRBV19,TRBJ2-4,NA,CASSMRGVAKNIQYF,TGTGCCAGTAGTATGAGAGGGGTAGCCAAAAACATTCAGTACTTC
NA,TRBV2,TRBJ2-7,NA,CASSALGEQYF,TGTGCCAGCAGCGCTTTGGGGGAGCAGTACTTC
NA,TRBV6-4,TRBJ2-1,few,CASSAGANNEQFF,TGTGCCAGCTCGGCAGGGGCCAACAATGAGCAGTTCTTC
NA,TRBV12-3/TRBV12-4,TRBJ1-2,few,CASSLRPSGGYTF,TGTGCCAGCAGTTTAAGGCCGAGTGGGGGCTACACCTTC
TRBD1,TRBV28,TRBJ1-1,NA,CASSRGQGTSFF,TGTGCCAGCAGCCGGGGACAGGGGACTTCTTTCTTT
TRBD1,TRBV7-2,TRBJ1-1,once,CASSPFGTGPEAFF,TGTGCCAGCAGCCCATTTGGGACAGGGCCTGAAGCTTTCTTT
TRBD1,TRBV28,TRBJ1-2,NA,CASSLLTGGYGYTF,TGTGCCAGCAGTTTACTCACAGGGGGCTATGGCTACACCTTC
TRBD2,TRBV7-2,TRBJ2-5,NA,CASSFRGPGRAGETQYF,TGTGCCAGCAGCTTCCGGGGCCCCGGGAGGGCCGGGGAGACCCAGTACTTC
NA,TRBV24-1,TRBJ2-3,NA,CATSDPSDSTDTQYF,TGTGCCACCAGTGATCCAAGCGATTCCACAGATACGCAGTATTTT
TRBD1,TRBV6-5,TRBJ2-1,once,CASGIQGAAYNEQFF,TGTGCCAGCGGAATACAGGGGGCCGCCTACAATGAGCAGTTCTTC
NA,TRBV7-2,TRBJ2-3,NA,CASSSYTDTQYF,TGTGCCAGCAGCTCGTACACAGATACGCAGTATTTT
NA,TRBV3-1/TRBV3-2,TRBJ2-1,NA,CASSPRLGTTTNNEQFF,TGTGCCAGCAGCCCACGGTTAGGGACGACGACTAACAATGAGCAGTTCTTC
TRBD1,TRBV5-1,TRBJ2-3,NA,CASSYRGLITDTQYF,TGCGCCAGCAGCTACAGGGGGCTGATCACAGATACGCAGTATTTT
NA,TRBV28,TRBJ1-1,NA,CASIVSGGGTEAFF,TGTGCCAGCATCGTCTCCGGGGGAGGGACTGAAGCTTTCTTT
NA,TRBV14,TRBJ2-1,NA,CASSRDAGASDEQFF,TGTGCCAGCAGCCGGGACGCCGGCGCCAGCGATGAGCAGTTCTTC
TRBD1,TRBV10-1,TRBJ2-7,few,CASSESAQGIYYEQYF,TGCGCCAGCAGTGAGTCAGCACAGGGGATTTATTACGAGCAGTACTTC
TRBD2,TRBV19,TRBJ2-1,NA,CASTLLAGDGHEQFF,TGTGCCAGTACCCTACTAGCGGGAGACGGGCATGAGCAGTTCTTC
NA,TRBV20-1,TRBJ2-1,NA,CSASGYNEQFF,TGCAGTGCTAGTGGGTACAATGAGCAGTTCTTC
TRBD1,TRBV2,TRBJ2-4,NA,CASSELTGGWDIQYF,TGTGCCAGCAGTGAGTTAACAGGGGGCTGGGACATTCAGTACTTC
NA,TRBV7-9,TRBJ2-5,NA,CASSLPDRGMAETQYF,TGTGCCAGCAGCCTACCTGATAGGGGTATGGCGGAGACCCAGTACTTC
NA,TRBV5-1,TRBJ1-2,NA,CASSLGGHQDYGYTF,TGCGCCAGCAGCTTGGGCGGCCACCAAGACTATGGCTACACCTTC
NA,TRBV7-2,TRBJ2-1,NA,CASSSQVGQPYNEQFF,TGTGCCAGCAGCTCCCAAGTCGGGCAGCCCTACAATGAGCAGTTCTTC
NA,TRBV18,TRBJ2-5,NA,CASSLVGDQETQYF,TGTGCCAGCTCACTCGTGGGGGACCAAGAGACCCAGTACTTC
NA,TRBV6-2/TRBV6-3,TRBJ2-7,medium-sized,CASSYMDGEGDEQYF,TGTGCCAGCAGTTACATGGATGGTGAGGGCGACGAGCAGTACTTC
TRBD1,TRBV2,TRBJ2-2,NA,CASSTDRATGELFF,TGTGCCAGCAGTACGGACAGGGCCACCGGGGAGCTGTTTTTT
TRBD2,TRBV19,TRBJ2-2,NA,CASSIRPLAGGELFF,TGTGCCAGTAGTATTAGGCCCCTAGCGGGAGGGGAGCTGTTTTTT
NA,TRBV28,TRBJ2-1,NA,CASSLWSGGQGIGEQFF,TGTGCCAGCAGTTTATGGAGCGGCGGGCAGGGGATTGGAGAGCAGTTCTTC
NA,TRBV5-6,TRBJ2-7,NA,CASSSGGRGTYEQYF,TGTGCCAGCAGCTCTGGGGGCAGAGGAACTTACGAGCAGTACTTC
NA,TRBV18,TRBJ1-4,once,CASSPVQGRGEKLFF,TGTGCCAGCTCACCAGTGCAGGGACGAGGTGAAAAACTGTTTTTT
NA,TRBV19,TRBJ1-3,NA,CASKGLADGNTIYF,TGTGCCAGTAAAGGACTGGCAGACGGAAACACCATATATTTT
NA,TRBV18,TRBJ1-3,NA,CASSLSGRAGNTIYF,TGTGCCAGCTCACTCTCCGGGAGAGCTGGAAACACCATATATTTT
NA,TRBV4-3,TRBJ2-2,NA,CASSQGGFGELFF,TGCGCCAGCAGCCAGGGGGGTTTCGGGGAGCTGTTTTTT
NA,TRBV3-1/TRBV3-2,TRBJ1-1,NA,CASSQEPREAFF,TGTGCCAGCAGCCAAGAGCCTAGGGAAGCTTTCTTT
NA,TRBV18,TRBJ2-1,NA,CASSLTSADEQFF,TGTGCCAGCTCACTCACTAGTGCAGATGAGCAGTTCTTC
NA,TRBV3-1/TRBV3-2,TRBJ1-1,NA,CASSLPGNTEAFF,TGTGCCAGCAGCCTACCTGGGAACACTGAAGCTTTCTTT
NA,TRBV23-1,TRBJ1-1,NA,CASSHCGRGNTEAFF,TGCGCCAGCAGTCACTGCGGACGGGGGAACACTGAAGCTTTCTTT
NA,TRBV5-6,TRBJ1-1,NA,CASSMTTNTEAFF,TGTGCCAGCAGCATGACAACGAACACTGAAGCTTTCTTT
TRBD1,TRBV27,TRBJ2-5,once,CASSPYLTGQETQYF,TGTGCCAGCAGTCCCTATTTGACAGGGCAAGAGACCCAGTACTTC
TRBD1,TRBV6-5,TRBJ1-6,few,CASRDDRVTNSPLHF,TGTGCCAGCAGAGACGACAGGGTTACCAATTCACCCCTCCACTTT
NA,TRBV19,TRBJ2-7,NA,CASSIAAGRDEQYF,TGTGCCAGTAGTATAGCGGCGGGGCGCGACGAGCAGTACTTC